The T cell receptor (beta chain) under discussion was sequenced for a study of blood T cell repertoires in COVID-19. About the study: The samples span acute and convalescent COVID-19 from the United States, Italy and Spain. Nucleic acid was either cDNA or gDNA, and it came from T cells, B-cell-depleted T cells, or PBMCs.

The V and J ends lost 5 bases and 4 bases respectively, with 15 bases between them. Germline values: CDR1 MNHEY, CDR2 SVGAGI. This CDR3 spans 14 amino acids. This clone came up once. Study processing details: Nucleated cell number was recorded as an estimate derived from reference gene primer amplification. TCRdb's copy holds only in-frame clones and misses some; the assay was immunoSEQ multiplex PCR. V, J and clone size reflect that table, while D and trimming were determined from the DNA. The table shows almost 200,000 clones, with less than 90% occurring only once. The receptor comes from a woman in her seventies with acute or convalescent COVID-19. This chain uses TRBV6-5 with TRBJ2-7; perhaps TRBD2 as D (5 bases). Sequencing input: peripheral blood. CDR3 sequence: CASSQRADGYEQYF. Here the CDR3 DNA reads TGTGCCAGCAGTCAGAGGGCAGATGGGTACGAGCAGTACTTC.